A selection of T cell receptor beta chains follows, all from one sample in a study of blood T cell repertoires in COVID-19. Only in-frame clones appear in the TCRdb table, and some are missing; sequencing was by immunoSEQ multiplex PCR. In the table there are some 250,000 clones, about nine tenths of which are singletons. The sequenced sample was peripheral blood. These receptors were obtained from a man younger than 45 who had recovered from COVID-19. Each CDR3 is given with its conserved first and last residue. A D gene is named only where the DNA matches it firmly. Clone size is given for some rows only: seen once, a few or many times, or a class if the clone is expanded.

d_call j_call v_call clone_size cdr3_aa cdr3_nt
. TRBJ2-5 TRBV19 . CASSIDLGGRGPRETQYF TGTGCCAGTAGTATAGATCTTGGGGGGCGGGGGCCCCGGGAGACCCAGTACTTC
TRBD1 TRBJ1-2 TRBV7-9 . CASSGYRGNYGYTF TGTGCCAGCAGCGGGTACAGGGGGAACTATGGCTACACCTTC
TRBD2 TRBJ2-1 TRBV11-3 . CASSLRGGAGNEQFF TGTGCCAGCAGCTTACGCGGGGGGGCCGGCAATGAGCAGTTCTTC
. TRBJ2-2 TRBV5-1 . CASSLTDHGELFF TGCGCCAGCAGCTTGACAGACCACGGCGAGCTGTTTTTT
TRBD2 TRBJ2-3 TRBV19 . CASSTGLAVSTDTQYF TGTGCCAGTAGTACTGGACTAGCGGTGAGCACAGATACGCAGTATTTT
TRBD2 TRBJ2-3 TRBV13 . CASSLPGTSGGDTQYF TGTGCCAGCAGCTTACCTGGGACTAGCGGGGGAGATACGCAGTATTTT
TRBD2 TRBJ2-1 TRBV6-6 . CASRGTSGGRYNEQFF TGTGCCAGCAGAGGGACTAGCGGGGGGAGGTACAATGAGCAGTTCTTC
. TRBJ1-6 TRBV5-1 . CASSPAAIGGYNSPLHF TGCGCCAGCAGCCCGGCGGCGATCGGAGGCTATAATTCACCCCTCCACTTT
. TRBJ1-5 TRBV19 . CASSSLDSQHF TGTGCCAGTAGTTCGCTGGACTCCCAGCATTTT
TRBD1 TRBJ2-5 TRBV7-2 . CASSLGGTGWGETQYF TGTGCCAGCAGCTTAGGTGGGACAGGGTGGGGAGAGACCCAGTACTTC
. TRBJ1-6 TRBV3-1/TRBV3-2 . CASSLTRGGSPLHF TGTGCCAGCAGCCTGACAAGAGGAGGTTCACCCCTCCACTTT
. TRBJ2-7 TRBV5-1 few CASSLTSDSEQYF TGCGCCAGCAGCTTGACCTCGGACAGCGAGCAGTACTTC
TRBD2 TRBJ2-7 TRBV4-3 . CASSQDSGGRGGSYEQYF TGCGCCAGCAGCCAAGATTCTGGCGGGCGGGGGGGTTCCTACGAGCAGTACTTC
. TRBJ2-1 TRBV11-3 few CASSSLSYNEQFF TGTGCCAGCAGCTCCCTATCCTACAATGAGCAGTTCTTC
TRBD1 TRBJ1-4 TRBV9 . CASSPGTDNEKLFF TGTGCCAGCAGCCCCGGGACAGATAATGAAAAACTGTTTTTT
. TRBJ1-2 TRBV7-9 . CASSFDGDYGYTF TGTGCCAGCAGCTTCGACGGAGACTATGGCTACACCTTC
TRBD1 TRBJ2-5 TRBV25-1 . CASSELVRTGKETQYF TGTGCCAGCAGTGAATTGGTGAGGACAGGGAAAGAGACCCAGTACTTC
TRBD1 TRBJ2-7 TRBV24-1 . CATSPRDRESGEQYF TGTGCCACCAGTCCGCGGGACAGGGAATCGGGAGAGCAGTACTTC